This T cell receptor beta chain was recovered during a study of T cell responses to AZD1222 COVID-19 vaccine. Profiling relied on immunoSEQ multiplex PCR, and the TCRdb table lists in-frame clones only, not all of them. This table holds around 130,000 clones, just under 95% found once. This receptor was identified in an adult in good health. The sequencing used peripheral blood, collected on day 0 of AZD1222 vaccination.

CDR3 in DNA: TGCGCCAGCAGCCCAGGACAGGGTCACTATGGCTACACCTTC. This sequence encodes CASSPGQGHYGYTF. The chain is built from TRBV5-1 and TRBJ1-2; 8 bases map to TRBD1. The germline V gene has CDR1 SGHRS and CDR2 YFSETQ. The CDR3 loop spans 14 amino acids. The V gene end was trimmed by 4 bases and the J gene end by 3 bases; junction bases not matched to a gene: 5.